Reported below is one T cell receptor beta chain. The authors' processing: Amplified reference gene primers provided the basis for estimating nucleated cell counts. The table came from immunoSEQ multiplex PCR; TCRdb's copy has only in-frame clones and leaves some out. That table is the source of V, J and clone size, and D and trimming were worked out from the DNA. The sample lists roughly 80,000 clones, 80% to 85% occurring once. The data stem from a study of blood T cell repertoires in COVID-19. The TCR was taken from a man in his forties or fifties with acute or convalescent COVID-19. The material sequenced was peripheral blood.

The CDR3 reads CASNTGLGTDTQYF. For the CDR3, the DNA is TGTGCCAGCAACACGGGACTTGGCACAGATACGCAGTATTTT. The chain carries TRBV7-9 and TRBJ2-3, with D tentatively TRBD2 (6 bases). CDR3 length: 14 residues. V was pared by 7 bases and J by 1 base, with 12 bases between. Germline-derived CDR1 and CDR2 are SEHNR and FQNEAQ (reference sequence).